The 18 T cell receptor beta chains below were found in one sample sequenced in a study of blood T cells in healthy people across ages (dated by TCRdb to about 2015). The library was made by 5' RACE. Sequencing relied on an Illumina HiSeq 2500. A second PCR of about 6 to 12 cycles was run with a J-beta primer mix and a sample-barcoded 5' primer. TCRdb passed the public sequencing reads through fastp at Q25 and MiXCR, retaining productive beta sequences. Each CDR3 protein gets just one entry, which takes the most common genes and DNA from the rows behind it. Present in this sample are around 970,000 distinct CDR3 sequences, roughly half of which were seen just once. About a fifth of the sample comes from the top ten. Sequencing was carried out using blood. These receptors all come from a woman aged 55 to 70 in good health.

There are a few counts of this clonotype. The genes are TRBV14 and TRBJ1-5; a weak D match, TRBD1 (6 bases). Deletions cut 0 bases from V and 0 bases from J, with 18 bases between. Germline assignment: CDR1 SGHDN and CDR2 FVKESK. The CDR3 is made up of 19 amino acids. The CDR3 DNA reads TGTGCCAGCAGCCAAGATTTTCCGACAGGACCCAATAGCAATCAGCCCCAGCATTTT. Its protein is CASSQDFPTGPNSNQPQHF.

This chain joins TRBV30 and TRBJ2-7; D not resolved. Germline V gene lookup returns CDR1 GTSNPN and CDR2 SVGIG (reference sequence). The CDR3 length is 12 residues. V was trimmed by 2 bases and J by 3 bases, leaving 8 bases between them. The CDR3 sequence: CAWSLPDYEQYF. The CDR3 coding sequence is TGTGCCTGGAGTCTTCCAGACTACGAGCAGTACTTC.

The chain is built from TRBV7-2 and TRBJ2-1; 13 bases align to TRBD2. Germline V gene sequence: CDR1 SGHTA, CDR2 FQGNSA. With 1 base clipped from V and 5 bases from J, the junction kept 5 bases outside the gene matches. The CDR3 has 17 residues. The CDR3 is CASSLGGTSGTNNEQFF. In DNA, the CDR3 is TGTGCCAGCAGCTTAGGGGGGACTAGCGGGACAAACAATGAGCAGTTCTTC.

This clonotype has a handful of counts. V gene TRBV27 combines with J gene TRBJ2-1; TRBD1 matches at 8 bases. Germline assignment: CDR1 MNHEY and CDR2 SMNVEV (reference sequence). The CDR3 covers 14 residues. The V and J ends lost 0 bases and 10 bases, in that order; junction bases with no gene match: 5. In nucleotides, the CDR3 is TGTGCCAGCAGTTTATCCCGGACAGGGTACGAGCAGTTCTTC. Translated, it gives CASSLSRTGYEQFF.

V and J are TRBV4-3 and TRBJ2-7; D uncertain. Trimming shortened V by 1 base and J by 1 base, and 8 bases separated the two germline ends. From germline, CDR1 is LGHNA and CDR2 YSLEER. The CDR3 is 14 amino acids. The DNA of the CDR3 is TGCGCCAGCAGCCAAGCGAGGTTTTCCTACGAGCAGTACTTC. Translating gives CASSQARFSYEQYF.

CDR3 region: CASSEVRDSLGQPQHF. CDR3 DNA: TGTGCCAGCAGTGAAGTCCGGGACAGTTTAGGTCAGCCCCAGCATTTT. The rearrangement links TRBV6-1 to TRBJ1-5; 7 bases line up with TRBD1. Germline V gives CDR1 MNHNS, CDR2 SASEGT. After removal of 1 base from V and 6 bases from J, the junction contained 9 bases not matched to a gene. This CDR3 is 16 amino acids long.

The J gene is TRBJ2-5, the V gene TRBV11-2; 9 bases map to TRBD2. The junction had 7 bases not matched to a gene; V was cut back by 2 bases and J by 6 bases. CDR1 SGHAT and CDR2 FQNNGV come from the germline V gene. The CDR3 sequence is 15 residues long. CDR3 DNA: TGTGCCAGCAGCTTACAGCGGGAGGTCGCGAAGACCCAGTACTTC. As protein: CASSLQREVAKTQYF.

The chain combines TRBV2 with TRBJ2-5; unclear D gene. V gave up 4 bases and J gave up 5 bases, with 11 bases separating them. The CDR3 has 13 residues. In germline, CDR1 is SNHLY, CDR2 FYNNEI. CDR3 DNA: TGTGCCAGCAGTGGGATTAGTGTGGAGACCCAGTACTTC. Translated, it gives CASSGISVETQYF.

The chain employs TRBV7-9 and TRBJ2-5; D not resolved. The CDR3 extends over 14 amino acids. V shed 1 base and J shed 2 bases, with 8 bases lying between them. Germline CDR1 SEHNR, CDR2 FQNEAQ (reference sequence). CDR3 nucleotides: TGTGCCAGCAGCTTAGACATACAGCAAGAGACCCAGTACTTC. Protein product: CASSLDIQQETQYF.

The CDR3 reads CASSLYSRTDTQYF. The CDR3 coding sequence is TGTGCCAGCAGCTTGTACTCGCGCACAGATACGCAGTATTTT. The chain links TRBV5-6 to TRBJ2-3, with D unclear. The CDR3 is 14 residues long. Germline assignment: CDR1 SGHDT and CDR2 YYEEEE. Trimming shortened V by 1 base and J by 1 base, and 7 bases separated the two germline ends.

The V gene is TRBV6-5, the J gene TRBJ2-1; 15 nucleotides match TRBD2. V trimming: 0 bases; J trimming: 9 bases; junction bases outside the gene matches: 6. Germline V gene lookup returns CDR1 MNHEY and CDR2 SVGAGI. This CDR3 contains 17 residues. The CDR3 bases are TGTGCCAGCAGTTACTCCGGACTAGCGGGAGGGAGTGTTGAGCAGTTCTTC. Its protein product is CASSYSGLAGGSVEQFF.

This sequence joins TRBV6-5 and TRBJ2-5; a weak D match, TRBD2 (6 bases). The last part of the DNA fits TRBJ2-7 better; the J call may be wrong. The CDR3 contains 14 residues. Germline values: CDR1 MNHEY, CDR2 SVGAGI. The CDR3 spells CASSPGRFSYEQYF. In nucleotides, the CDR3 is TGTGCCAGCAGTCCGGGGAGGTTCTCCTACGAGCAGTACTTC.

The gene calls are TRBV29-1 and TRBJ1-2; tentative D call: TRBD1 (5 bases). Trimming removed 8 bases from V and 12 bases from J, with 25 bases in between. CDR1 is SQVTM, CDR2 ANQGSEA, per germline. CDR3 size: 13 residues. The CDR3: CSSTQQGSPANTF. As DNA, the CDR3 is TGCAGCAGTACGCAGCAGGGCTCCCCTGCTAACACCTTC. Combining the CDR3 with reference TRBV29-1 and TRBJ1-2 gives the whole variable domain SAVISQKPSRDICQRGTSLTIQCQVDSQVTMMFWYRQQPGQSLTLIATANQGSEATYESGFVIDKFPISRPNLTFSTLTVSNMSPEDSSIYLCSSTQQGSPANTFGSGTRLTVV.

This clonotype was counted between two and nine times. CDR3 nucleotide sequence: TGTGCCAGCAGCCGCCGTCCAGTGCGGTATGAGACCCAGTACTTC. Translating it yields CASSRRPVRYETQYF. This chain connects TRBV3-1 to TRBJ2-5; D is unclear. The CDR3 totals 15 residues. V lost 4 bases and J lost 5, with 17 bases in between. Germline values: CDR1 LGHDT, CDR2 YNNKEL (reference sequence).

The CDR3 spells CASSYSYQARDTQETQYF. CDR3 DNA sequence: TGTGCCAGCAGTTACTCCTACCAGGCTCGGGACACACAAGAGACCCAGTACTTC. V usage is TRBV6-2 or TRBV6-3 and J usage is TRBJ2-5; TRBD1 is a possible D gene (6 bases). The germline CDR1 and CDR2 sequences are MNHEY and SVGEGT. This CDR3 is built from 18 residues. V shed 0 bases and J shed 2 bases, with 19 bases lying between them.

This chain connects TRBV30 to TRBJ2-7; 11 bases match TRBD2. CDR1 GTSNPN and CDR2 SVGIG come from the germline V gene (reference sequence). V shed 2 bases and J 0 bases; nucleotides not matched to a gene: 9. This CDR3 region has 17 residues. This CDR3 is CAWSKPGLADSSYEQYF. The CDR3 DNA reads as TGTGCCTGGAGTAAACCGGGACTAGCGGATAGCTCCTACGAGCAGTACTTC.

CDR3 bases: TGTGCCAGCAACTGGGGGCCTATCTCCTACAATGAGCAGTTCTTC. Protein: CASNWGPISYNEQFF. The gene calls are TRBV28 and TRBJ2-1, with TRBD1 as a possible D gene (6 bases). This CDR3 comprises 15 residues. Germline CDR1 reads MDHEN; CDR2 reads SYDVKM. V was pared by 7 bases and J by 0 bases, with 13 bases between. Drawing the rest from reference TRBV28 and TRBJ2-1, the complete variable domain is DVKVTQSSRYLVKRTGEKVFLECVQDMDHENMFWYRQDPGLGLRLIYFSYDVKMKEKGDIPEGYSVSREKKERFSLILESASTNQTSMYLCASNWGPISYNEQFFGPGTRLTVL.

This sequence joins TRBV2 and TRBJ2-7, with 11 bases fitting TRBD2. CDR1 SNHLY and CDR2 FYNNEI come from the germline V gene. CDR3 length equals 15 residues. V lost 9 bases to trimming and J lost 6 bases; unmatched junction nucleotides: 13. The DNA of the CDR3 is TGTGCCAGTACCGACCGACTAGCGGGAAATCGCGAGCAGTACTTC. This gives the protein CASTDRLAGNREQYF.